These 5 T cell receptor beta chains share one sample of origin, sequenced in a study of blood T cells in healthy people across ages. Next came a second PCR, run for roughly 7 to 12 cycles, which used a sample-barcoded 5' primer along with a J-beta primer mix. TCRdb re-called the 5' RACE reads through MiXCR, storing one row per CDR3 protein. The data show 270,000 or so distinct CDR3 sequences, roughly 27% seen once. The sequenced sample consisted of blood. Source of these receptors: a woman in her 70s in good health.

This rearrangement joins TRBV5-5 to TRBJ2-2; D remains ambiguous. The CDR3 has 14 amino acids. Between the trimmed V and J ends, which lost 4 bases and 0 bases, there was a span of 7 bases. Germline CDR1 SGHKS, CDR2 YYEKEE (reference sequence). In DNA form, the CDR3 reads TGTGCCAGCAGCCAAACCCCGAACACCGGGGAGCTGTTTTTT. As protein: CASSQTPNTGELFF.

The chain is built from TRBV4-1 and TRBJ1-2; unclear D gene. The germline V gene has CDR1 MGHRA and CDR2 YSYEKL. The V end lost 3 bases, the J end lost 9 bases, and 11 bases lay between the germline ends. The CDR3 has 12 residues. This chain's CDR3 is CASSHPLESYTF. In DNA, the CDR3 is TGCGCCAGCAGCCATCCCTTGGAGAGCTACACCTTC.

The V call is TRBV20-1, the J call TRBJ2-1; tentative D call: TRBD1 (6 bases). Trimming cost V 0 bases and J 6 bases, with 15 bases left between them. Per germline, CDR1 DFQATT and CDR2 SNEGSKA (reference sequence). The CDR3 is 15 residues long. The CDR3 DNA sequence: TGCAGTGCTAGAGATGTCACAGGGAATTCCAATGAGCAGTTCTTC. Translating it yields CSARDVTGNSNEQFF.

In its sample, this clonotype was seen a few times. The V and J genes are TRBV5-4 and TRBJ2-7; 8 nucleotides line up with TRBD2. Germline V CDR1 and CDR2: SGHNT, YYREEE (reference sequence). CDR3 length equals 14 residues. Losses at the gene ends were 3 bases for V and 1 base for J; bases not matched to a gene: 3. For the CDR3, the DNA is TGTGCCAGCAGCTCGGGACTAGAGTCCTACGAGCAGTACTTC. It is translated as CASSSGLESYEQYF.

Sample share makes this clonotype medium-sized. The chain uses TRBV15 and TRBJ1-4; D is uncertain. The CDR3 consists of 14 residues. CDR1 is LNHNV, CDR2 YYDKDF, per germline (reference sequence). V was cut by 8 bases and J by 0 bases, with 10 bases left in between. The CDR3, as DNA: TGTGCCACCTCGGCGGGTGCAACTAATGAAAAACTGTTTTTT. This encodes CATSAGATNEKLFF.